This T cell receptor (beta chain) is from a study of CD8 T cells in ankylosing spondylitis. Notes on the study in general: Relatively scarce in peripheral blood, disease-linked clones were CD8+. Earlier literature documents some of the motif variants in reactive arthritis synovial fluid and blood. Researchers reportedly found disease-linked clones significantly enriched in matched ankylosing spondylitis synovial fluid. A motif of eight highly homologous TCR beta variants was seen as apparently characteristic of ankylosing spondylitis blood.

Generation of TCR beta libraries employed quantitative 5'-RACE incorporating molecular barcodes. TCRdb itself ran the 5' RACE reads through MiXCR, one entry per CDR3 protein. The repertoire consists of fewer than 750,000 distinct CDR3 sequences, with under 20% occurring once and the leading ten covering about 20%. The V gene end was trimmed by 5 bases and the J gene end by 5 bases; junction bases not matched to a gene: 7. This CDR3 spans 15 amino acids. Germline assignment: CDR1 MNHNS and CDR2 SASEGT. Details on this clonotype: No antigen is known for it.

The V call is TRBV6-1, the J call TRBJ1-1, with 11 bases that match TRBD1. This TCR derives from a male donor with ankylosing spondylitis. Sequencing was done on a sample of blood, either unsorted or a sorted T cell fraction (not recorded which). In DNA form, the CDR3 reads TGTGCCAGCAGTCAAACGGACAGGGGGCGAACTGAAGCTTTCTTT. Its translation: CASSQTDRGRTEAFF.